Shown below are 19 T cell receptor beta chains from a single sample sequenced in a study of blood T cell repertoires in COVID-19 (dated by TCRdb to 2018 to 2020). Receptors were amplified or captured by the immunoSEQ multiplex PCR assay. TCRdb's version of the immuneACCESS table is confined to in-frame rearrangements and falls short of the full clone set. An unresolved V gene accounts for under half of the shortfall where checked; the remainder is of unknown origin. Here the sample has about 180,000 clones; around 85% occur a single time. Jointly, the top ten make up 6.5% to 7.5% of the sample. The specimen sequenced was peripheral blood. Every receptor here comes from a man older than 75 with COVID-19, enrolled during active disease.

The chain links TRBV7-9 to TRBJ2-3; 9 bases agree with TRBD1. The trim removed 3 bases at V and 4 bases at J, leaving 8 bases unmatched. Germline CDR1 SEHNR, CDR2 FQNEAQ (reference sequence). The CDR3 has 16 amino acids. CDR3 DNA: TGTGCCAGCAGCTTTACTCCGGGACAGGGCCCAGATACGCAGTATTTT. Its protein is CASSFTPGQGPDTQYF.

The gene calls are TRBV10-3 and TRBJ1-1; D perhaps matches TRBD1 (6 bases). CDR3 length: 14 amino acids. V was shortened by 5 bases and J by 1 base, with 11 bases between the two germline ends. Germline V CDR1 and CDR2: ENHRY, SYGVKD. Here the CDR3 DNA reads TGTGCCATCAGTTCCGGACAGTCGAACACTGAAGCTTTCTTT. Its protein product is CAISSGQSNTEAFF.

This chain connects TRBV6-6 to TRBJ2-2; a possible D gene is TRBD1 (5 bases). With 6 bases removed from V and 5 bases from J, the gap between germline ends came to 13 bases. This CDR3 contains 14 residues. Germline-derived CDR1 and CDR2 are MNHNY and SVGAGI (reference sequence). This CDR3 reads CASSLTGSTGELFF. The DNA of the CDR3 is TGTGCCAGCAGCCTAACAGGTTCGACCGGGGAGCTGTTTTTT.

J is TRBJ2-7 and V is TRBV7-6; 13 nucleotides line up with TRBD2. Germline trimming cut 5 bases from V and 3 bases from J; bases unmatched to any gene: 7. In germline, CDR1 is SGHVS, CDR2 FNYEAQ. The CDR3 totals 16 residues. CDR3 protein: CASSPGLAGANYEQYF. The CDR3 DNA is TGTGCCAGCAGCCCAGGACTAGCGGGGGCAAACTACGAGCAGTACTTC.

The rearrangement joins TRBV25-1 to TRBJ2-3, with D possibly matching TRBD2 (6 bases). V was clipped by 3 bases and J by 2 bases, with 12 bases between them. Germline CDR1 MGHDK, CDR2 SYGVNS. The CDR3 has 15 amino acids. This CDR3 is CASSDSGHNTDTQYF. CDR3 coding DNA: TGTGCCAGCAGTGATAGCGGACATAACACAGATACGCAGTATTTT.

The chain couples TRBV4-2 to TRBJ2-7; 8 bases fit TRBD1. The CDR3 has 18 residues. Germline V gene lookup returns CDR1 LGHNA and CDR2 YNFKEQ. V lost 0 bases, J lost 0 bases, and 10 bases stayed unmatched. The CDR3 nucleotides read TGTGCCAGCAGCCAAGACCCCGGACAGGGCTCCGTCTCCTACGAGCAGTACTTC. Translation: CASSQDPGQGSVSYEQYF.

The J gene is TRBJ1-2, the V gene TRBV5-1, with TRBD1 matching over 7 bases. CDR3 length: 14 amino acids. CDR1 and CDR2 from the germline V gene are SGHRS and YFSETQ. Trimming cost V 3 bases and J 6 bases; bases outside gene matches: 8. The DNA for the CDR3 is TGCGCCAGCAGCTCCTACAGGGGCATGGATGGCTACACCTTC. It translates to CASSSYRGMDGYTF.

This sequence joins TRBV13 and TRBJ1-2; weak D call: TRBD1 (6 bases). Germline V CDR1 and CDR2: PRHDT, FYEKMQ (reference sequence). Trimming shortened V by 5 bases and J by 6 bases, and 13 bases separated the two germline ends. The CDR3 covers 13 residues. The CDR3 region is CASSAQGLHGYTF. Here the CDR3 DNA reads TGTGCCAGCAGCGCCCAGGGGTTGCATGGCTACACCTTC.

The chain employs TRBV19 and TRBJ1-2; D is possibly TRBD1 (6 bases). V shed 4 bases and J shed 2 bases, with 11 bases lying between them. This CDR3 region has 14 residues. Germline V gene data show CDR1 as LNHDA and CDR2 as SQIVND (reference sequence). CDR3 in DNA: TGTGCCAGTAGTAAGGACAGACTGAACTATGGCTACACCTTC. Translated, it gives CASSKDRLNYGYTF.

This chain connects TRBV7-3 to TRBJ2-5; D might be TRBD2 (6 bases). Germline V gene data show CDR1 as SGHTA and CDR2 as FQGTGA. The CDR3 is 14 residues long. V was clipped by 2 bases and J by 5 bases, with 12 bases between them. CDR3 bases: TGTGCCAGCAGCTTAGTAGCGGTTACGGAGACCCAGTACTTC. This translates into CASSLVAVTETQYF.

CDR3 bases: TGCGCCAGCAGCTTGGGGGGGACAGATAGCAATCAGCCCCAGCATTTT. Translating it yields CASSLGGTDSNQPQHF. The genes are TRBV5-1 and TRBJ1-5; 7 positions agree with TRBD1. There are 16 residues in the CDR3. With 0 bases clipped from V and 0 bases from J, the junction kept 3 bases outside the gene matches. The germline gives CDR1 SGHRS, CDR2 YFSETQ.

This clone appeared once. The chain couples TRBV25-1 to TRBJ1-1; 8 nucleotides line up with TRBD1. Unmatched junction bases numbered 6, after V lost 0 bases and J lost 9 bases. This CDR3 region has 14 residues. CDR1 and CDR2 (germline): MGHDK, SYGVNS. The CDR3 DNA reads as TGTGCCAGCAGTGAATACACGCAGGGGGCTAAAGCTTTCTTT. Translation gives CASSEYTQGAKAFF.

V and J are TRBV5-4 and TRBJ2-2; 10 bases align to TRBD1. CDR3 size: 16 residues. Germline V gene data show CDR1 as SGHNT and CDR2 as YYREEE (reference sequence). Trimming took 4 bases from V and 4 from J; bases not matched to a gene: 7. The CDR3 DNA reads TGTGCCAGCAGCCTCAGACAGGGGGCTAGCACCGGGGAGCTGTTTTTT. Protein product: CASSLRQGASTGELFF. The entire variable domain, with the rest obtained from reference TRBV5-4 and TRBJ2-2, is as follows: ETGVTQSPTHLIKTRGQQVTLRCSSQSGHNTVSWYQQALGQGPQFIFQYYREEENGRGNFPPRFSGLQFPNYSSELNVNALELDDSALYLCASSLRQGASTGELFFGEGSRLTVL.

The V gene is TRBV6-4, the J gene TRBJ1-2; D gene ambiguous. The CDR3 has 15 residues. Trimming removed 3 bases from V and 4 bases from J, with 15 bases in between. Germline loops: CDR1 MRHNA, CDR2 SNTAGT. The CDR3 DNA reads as TGTGCCAGCAGTGAAGATCGGGGAGTAGGCTATGGCTACACCTTC. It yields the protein CASSEDRGVGYGYTF.

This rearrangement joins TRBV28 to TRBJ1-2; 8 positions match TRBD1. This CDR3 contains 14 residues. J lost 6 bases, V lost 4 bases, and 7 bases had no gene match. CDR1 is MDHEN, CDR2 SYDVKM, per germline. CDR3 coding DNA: TGTGCCAGCAGTTCGACAGGGGAGGGGAATGGCTACACCTTC. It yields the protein CASSSTGEGNGYTF.

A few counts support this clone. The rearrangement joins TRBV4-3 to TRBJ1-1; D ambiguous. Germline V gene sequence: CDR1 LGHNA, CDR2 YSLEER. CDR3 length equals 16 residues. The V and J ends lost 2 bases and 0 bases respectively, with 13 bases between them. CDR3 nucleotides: TGCGCCAGCAGCCAATCACCCCCCACAGTGAACACTGAAGCTTTCTTT. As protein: CASSQSPPTVNTEAFF.

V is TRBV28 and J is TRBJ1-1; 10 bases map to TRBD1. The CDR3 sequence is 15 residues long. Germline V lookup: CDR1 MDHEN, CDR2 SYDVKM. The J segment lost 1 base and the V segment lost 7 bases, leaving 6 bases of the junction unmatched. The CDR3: CASTWTGGENTEAFF. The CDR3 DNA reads TGTGCCAGCACCTGGACAGGGGGTGAGAACACTGAAGCTTTCTTT.

CDR3 loop: CASSSDPPRTGNTIYF. CDR3 DNA: TGTGCCAGCAGCTCCGATCCCCCCAGGACAGGAAACACCATATATTTT. The rearrangement joins TRBV7-8 to TRBJ1-3; TRBD1 is a possible D gene (5 bases). The CDR3 covers 16 residues. Trimming removed 4 bases at V and 4 bases at J, with 17 bases between. Germline lookup yields CDR1 SGHVS and CDR2 FQNEAQ.

CDR3 DNA sequence: TGTGCCAGCAGCCAAATACAGGCAGCGAACACCGGGGAGCTGTTTTTT. As protein: CASSQIQAANTGELFF. This chain links TRBV14 with TRBJ2-2; possibly TRBD1 for D (5 bases). Germline lookup yields CDR1 SGHDN and CDR2 FVKESK. The CDR3 is made up of 16 amino acids. V lost 2 bases and J lost 0, with 10 bases in between.